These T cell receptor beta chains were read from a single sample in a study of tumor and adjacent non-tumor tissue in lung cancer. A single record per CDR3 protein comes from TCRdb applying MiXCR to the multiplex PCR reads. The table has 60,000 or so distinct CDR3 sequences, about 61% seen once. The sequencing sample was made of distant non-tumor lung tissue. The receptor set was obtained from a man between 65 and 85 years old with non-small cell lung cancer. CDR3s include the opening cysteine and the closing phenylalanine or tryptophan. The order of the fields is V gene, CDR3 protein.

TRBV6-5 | CASSYSRRSSYEHYF
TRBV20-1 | CSAWQLGGGETQYF
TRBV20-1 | CSVGGAVFDQPRHF
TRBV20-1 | CSGPEGGSYNEQFF
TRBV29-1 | CSVELDTYEQYF
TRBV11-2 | CASRLQGQETQYF
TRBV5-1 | CASSLDIGTYEQYF
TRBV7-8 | CASSLALAGAVYKQYF
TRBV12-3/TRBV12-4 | CASRGVNTGELFF
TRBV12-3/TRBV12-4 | CATNLAGLTDTQYF
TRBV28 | CAGSPGQLKNIQYF
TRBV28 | CASSSQGGAPKTEAFF
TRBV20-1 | CRARDARESRVDSPLHF
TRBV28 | CASTGVYEQYF
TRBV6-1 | CASSGGQLSFATDAFF
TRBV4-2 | CASTQQSPGLAGGKETQYF
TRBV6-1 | CASGDSQGSDTGKLFF
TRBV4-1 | CASSQSGTTNTGELLF
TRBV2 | CASSYQGNTGELFF
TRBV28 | CASSSRPLAVSYEQYF
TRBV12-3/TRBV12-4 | CASSLVRGPITGELFF
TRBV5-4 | CASSLEARGSSNTHYF
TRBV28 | CTSTGAANTDTQYF
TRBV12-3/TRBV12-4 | CASSSGQGATQPQHF
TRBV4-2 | CASSHPGLSGGNTGELFF
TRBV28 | CASRFGDWGTDTQYF